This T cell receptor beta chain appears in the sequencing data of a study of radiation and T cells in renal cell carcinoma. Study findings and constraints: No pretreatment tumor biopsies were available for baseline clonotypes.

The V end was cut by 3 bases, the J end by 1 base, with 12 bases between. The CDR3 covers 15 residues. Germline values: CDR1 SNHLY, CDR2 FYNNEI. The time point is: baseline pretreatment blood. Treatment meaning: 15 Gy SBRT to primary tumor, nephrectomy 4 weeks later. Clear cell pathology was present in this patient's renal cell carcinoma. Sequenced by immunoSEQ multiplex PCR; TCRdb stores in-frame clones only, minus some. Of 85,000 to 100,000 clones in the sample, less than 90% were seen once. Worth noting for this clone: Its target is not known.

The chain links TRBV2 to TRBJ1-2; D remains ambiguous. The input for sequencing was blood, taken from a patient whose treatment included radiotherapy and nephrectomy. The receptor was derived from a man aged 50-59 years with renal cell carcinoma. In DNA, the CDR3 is TGTGCCAGCAGTGACGTGAACCTGTTTAACTATGGCTACACCTTC. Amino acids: CASSDVNLFNYGYTF.